The source of this TCR beta chain is a study of regulatory T cells in long-lasting Graves disease. The study's findings and limits: Limited sample numbers may have lowered accuracy.

Germline V gene lookup returns CDR1 MNHEY and CDR2 SVGEGT. J lost 3 bases, V lost 5 bases, and 7 bases had no gene match. The CDR3 spans 14 residues. Note on this clonotype: Its antigen remains unidentified.

The sample's time point: newly diagnosed GD, antithyroid drugs for less than 3 months. From PBMCs, RNA was extracted and then used to make the TCR library. iRepertoire HTBI primers and Arm-PCR of CDR3 regions built TCR beta libraries. TCRdb fed the multiplex PCR reads into MiXCR, producing one record per CDR3 protein. Of a few hundred thousand distinct CDR3 sequences in the sample, roughly 17% were seen once. The same data also went into a second study, on T cells in Graves' hyperthyroidism and ophthalmopathy. From that paper: The HTBI primer set drove a first-round RT-PCR of the TCR CDR3.

The receptor was derived from a man aged 40-49 years with Graves disease. The material sequenced was peripheral blood mononuclear cells (PBMCs), taken at new diagnosis, from a patient treated with antithyroid drugs. The chain carries TRBV6-2 or TRBV6-3 and TRBJ2-7; the match to TRBD1 covers 7 bases. As DNA, the CDR3 is TGTGCCAGCAGTCCACGGGACAGACGCTACGAGCAGTACTTC. As protein: CASSPRDRRYEQYF.